A single TCR beta chain is shown here with its context. Its antigen remains undetermined. Qualities for individual bases were not recorded, and no much larger clone is one base off. The data derive from a study of cytomegalovirus exposure and HLA in healthy donors (TCRdb year 2017). Describing the broader study: In an earlier analysis of approximately 500 of the donors, about 270 Gb of sequence data and 117 million unique TCR beta sequences from some 170 million T cells were reported. All discovery cohort repertoires had been generated using a single sequencing platform. Class I and class II HLA loci were covered by the typing at four-digit resolution. The study used immunosequencing to profile the T cell repertoires of several hundred subjects and linked those repertoires to cytomegalovirus serostatus. Typing coverage varied by locus: about 629-640 donors for A, B, C, DRB1 and DQB1; roughly 510 for DQA1; more than 600 for DPA1; around 490 for DPB1. Roughly 5 DR-DQ haplotypes were handled as single units for association and clustering, since linkage in the cohort was strong. An early release that covered roughly 600 HLA-typed donors contained approximately 300 gigabases of sequencing data and around 85 million unique TCR sequences. Across about 380 genotyped donors of the cohort, an average of roughly 200,000 unique TCR beta nucleotide sequences per donor were sequenced, and 15% to 20% of those sequences were non-productive. To predict cytomegalovirus infection status, the study combined high-throughput TCR immunosequencing, statistical association of individual TCRs with disease status, and machine learning. A later genetic analysis used genome-wide SNP genotypes for about 65% of the 666 donors, treating that subset as a discovery cohort. A separate validation cohort of roughly 120 different subjects was used in addition to the approximately 610-subject first cohort. An earlier analysis of a few hundred of the donors applied high-throughput TCR beta sequencing to assess whether each TCR beta V gene segment acted as functional or pseudogenic. Rather than drawing on any new phenotypic data, the later analysis identified candidate immune exposures from TCR beta sequences and the way those sequences occurred across donors. The genetic ancestry cluster associated with self-reported Caucasian donors included approximately 85% of the approximately 410 genotyped donors. Alongside the repertoire data, information on donor age, sex, ethnicity and CMV serostatus was compiled. The study aimed to test whether cataloging public T cell receptors could reveal signatures of past pathogen exposure. A later analysis re-analyzed previously published TCR beta repertoires from hundreds of donors and added high-resolution HLA genotyping to study TCR occurrence patterns.

The library was made by the immunoSEQ multiplex PCR assay. A mixture of 60 forward primers for TCR Vbeta segments and 13 reverse primers for TCR Jbeta segments was used in the multiplex PCR. A multiplex PCR assay on genomic DNA amplified the CDR3 region of rearranged TCR beta genes. On the Illumina HiSeq System, the amplified TCR beta libraries were sequenced as 87-base-pair reads. The original pipeline was this. Across the 700 or so repertoires, a later analysis counted tens of millions of unique TCR beta chains, 9 million to 14 million of which were shared by at least two donors. To remove PCR and sequencing errors, raw reads were error-corrected and collapsed into unique sequences using a nearest-neighbor algorithm that merged closely related sequences. CDR3 sequences were aligned to IMGT reference sequences to assign V, D and J gene segments. For a sequence to be retained, a match of at least six nucleotides to both a V gene segment and a J gene segment was required. Rearrangements were called productive when the CDR3 lacked stop codons and stayed in frame with V and J; all others were non-productive. CDR3 was defined according to IMGT convention as the region running from the second conserved V-encoded cysteine to the conserved J-encoded phenylalanine. The earlier analysis of approximately 590 of the donors excluded any sequence lacking an unambiguous match to a single V gene segment. An earlier analysis of several hundred of the donors called V segments functional above 56.7% productive rearrangements and segregating when the between-donor standard deviation exceeded 5%. A statistical classification framework was developed to diagnose cytomegalovirus status using the catalog of TCR beta chain sequences. In a later analysis, V and J genes were assigned by comparing TCR nucleotide sequences against IMGT/GENE-DB human TR gene sequences. The TCRdist pipeline was used in a later analysis to assign CDR3 sequences and most-parsimonious VDJ recombination scenarios. In a later analysis, each TCR beta chain was defined by its CDR3 amino acid sequence together with its V-gene family, and reads without a unique V-gene family were excluded. To address suspected cross-contamination and a sequencing artifact, a later analysis removed around 600 highly shared, low-generation-probability nucleotide sequences. In a later analysis, a clonal expansion index for each public chain was calculated from normalized within-repertoire ranks of inferred template counts. In a later analysis, generation probabilities were computed using a VDJ recombination model fitted to out-of-frame rearrangements, and the results were checked against IGoR. Hypergeometric tests were used in a later analysis to score TCR-TCR, TCR-HLA and TCR-CMV co-occurrence, with a repertoire-size bias correction applied to the TCR pairs. False discovery rates were estimated in a later analysis by permuting HLA or CMV assignments 20 times. In a later analysis, co-occurring TCRs were grouped using DBSCAN, and TCRdist sequence similarity was added for clustering within HLA-allele-positive subsets. Repertoires with fewer than 30,000 or more than 120,000 public chains, plus five repertoires with anomalous nucleotide sharing, were excluded from co-occurrence clustering. The immuneACCESS repertoire file appears here via TCRdb, limited to in-frame rearrangements. These files lack a portion of the clones; in checked studies, under half of the deficit traces to unresolved V genes, and the cause of the others is not known. V and J calls and clone size are as listed in that table; D and trimming were resolved from the DNA. The sample yields about 200,000 clones; about four fifths were counted once. Approximately 0.098% of the sample goes to the ten largest clones.

From its cysteine to its phenylalanine, the CDR3 spans 13 amino acids. The retained sequence is limited to the CDR3, 39 bases, with the frame set at the first base. For CDR1 and CDR2, the germline V gene (reference sequence) lists MNHEY and SMNVEV. Trimming removed 4 bases from V and 0 bases from J, leaving 4 bases between the germline ends. The cohort consisted of 650 to 850 healthy bone marrow donors. Cohort members were all nominally healthy when sampled, although unrecorded immune exposures were likely present. The donor tested CMV seronegative and was one of the 352 seronegative cohort members. A peripheral blood sample was provided by each donor, and peripheral blood mononuclear cells were used for TCR beta sequencing. The Qiagen DNeasy Blood Extraction Kit was used to extract genomic DNA from the blood cell samples. Study-wide conclusions, independent of this receptor: Specific HLA alleles were associated with 15,000 to 20,000 TCR beta sequences at a false discovery rate of 0.05 in a later analysis. Strong co-occurrence of HLA alleles, especially DR and DQ, made assigning TCR associations to individual alleles difficult. Linkage disequilibrium might explain the correlated functional status among segregating V segments, but an unknown experimental factor could not be ruled out. Some IMGT-functional V segments, including TRBV6-2 and TRBV6-3, could not be distinguished by the 87-base-pair reads and were therefore excluded. The study gave a list of 150 to 200 TCR beta chains associated with cytomegalovirus. Compared with the approximately 720-donor mean, donors in an Asian-associated ancestry cluster had fewer N-insertions in productive TCRs, according to a later genetic analysis. According to a later analysis, most CMV-associated TCR beta chains appeared to be HLA-restricted, and the HLA associations seemed to be driven largely by CMV exposure. The authors suggested that the approach could potentially be extended to other disease states and immunological phenotypes. Because counts were too low, more than 15 rarely observed V segments, including chromosome 9 orphons, were left out of the earlier analysis of 587 of the donors. In a later analysis, HLA-associated TCR beta chains were found to be more clonally expanded and to have lower generation probabilities than equally common non-associated chains. A further reported finding was that TCR beta sequences accurately predicted the HLA-A and HLA-B alleles for most subjects in the first cohort. Most TCR sequences were seen in very few donors, while some public TCRs were found in many individuals. A few of the identified cytomegalovirus-associated TCR beta chains were confirmed in vitro to be specific for cytomegalovirus antigens. The only immune exposure information available for the cohort was CMV serostatus. In both the original and validation cohorts, the classifier was reported to diagnose cytomegalovirus status with high specificity and sensitivity. An earlier analysis of approximately 500 of the donors showed that most TCR beta V segments appeared in productive rearrangements either about 87% or about 30% of the time, which broadly matched IMGT annotations. A group of highly shared sequence variants was considered likely to be a technical artifact of the sequencing pipeline. A later analysis found that TCR association rates varied across HLA loci, with DRB1 alleles showing the most associated TCRs and HLA-C alleles the fewest. In a later genetic analysis, a missense DCLRE1C variant was associated with V-gene and J-gene trimming of TCR beta chains, and the association was replicated in an independent cohort. In this cohort, only TCR beta chains were sequenced, and detectable features were limited by the absence of alpha or paired-chain data. In a later analysis, several top co-occurrence clusters were reported to appear linked to parvovirus B19, influenza, CMV and Epstein-Barr virus. Roughly uniform sequencing depth across donors was assumed in presence/absence analyses, although this assumption may not hold. Because some donors lacked HLA typing at each locus, the association tests relied only on the typed subset.

The clonotype originates from a boy between 2 and 10 years old in good health and CMV-seronegative. The chain links TRBV27 with TRBJ1-5, with the D gene uncertain. Sequencing was performed on PBMCs. The CDR3 here reads CASSSHSNQPQHF. The nucleotides read TGTGCCAGCAGTTCACATAGCAATCAGCCCCAGCATTTT.